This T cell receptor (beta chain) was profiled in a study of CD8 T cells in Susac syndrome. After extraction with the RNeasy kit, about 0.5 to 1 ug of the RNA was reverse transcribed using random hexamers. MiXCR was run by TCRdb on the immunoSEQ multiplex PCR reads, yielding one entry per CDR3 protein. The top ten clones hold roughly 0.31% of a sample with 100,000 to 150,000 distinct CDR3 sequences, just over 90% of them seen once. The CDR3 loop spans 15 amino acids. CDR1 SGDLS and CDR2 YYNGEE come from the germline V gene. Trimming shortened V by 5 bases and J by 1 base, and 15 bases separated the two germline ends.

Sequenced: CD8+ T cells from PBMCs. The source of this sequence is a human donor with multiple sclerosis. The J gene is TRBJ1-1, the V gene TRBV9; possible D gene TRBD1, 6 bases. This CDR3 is CASRKGTGANTEAFF. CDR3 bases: TGTGCCAGCAGGAAGGGCACGGGGGCGAACACTGAAGCTTTCTTT.